This section outlines one T cell receptor (beta chain) sequence together with its context. The study enrolled healthy HIV-negative adults without recent acute infections or vaccinations as donors. Some clones are missing from TCRdb's copy, which holds only in-frame ones; the method was immunoSEQ multiplex PCR. Of more than 2,000,000 clones listed, approximately 92% are singletons. The data originate from a study of shared clonotypes between healthy human individuals. Study context: A donor's plate count was three for CD4 naive and three for CD4 memory; CD8 naive had two and CD8 memory one.

The clonotype originates from a man aged 18-30 years in good health. Sequences were obtained from naive CD4+ T cells sorted from blood. Stated subset: CD45RA+ positively selected.

The CDR3 region has the DNA TGTGCCAGTAGTCCCCAGGGGAGGACCGGGGAGCTGTTTTTT. Translating gives CASSPQGRTGELFF. The gene calls are TRBV19 and TRBJ2-2; D might be TRBD1 or TRBD2, each matching 6 bases. The CDR3 length is 14 residues. The V end was cut by 5 bases, the J end by 5 bases, with 12 bases between. The V gene's germline CDR1 is LNHDA and CDR2 SQIVND (reference sequence).